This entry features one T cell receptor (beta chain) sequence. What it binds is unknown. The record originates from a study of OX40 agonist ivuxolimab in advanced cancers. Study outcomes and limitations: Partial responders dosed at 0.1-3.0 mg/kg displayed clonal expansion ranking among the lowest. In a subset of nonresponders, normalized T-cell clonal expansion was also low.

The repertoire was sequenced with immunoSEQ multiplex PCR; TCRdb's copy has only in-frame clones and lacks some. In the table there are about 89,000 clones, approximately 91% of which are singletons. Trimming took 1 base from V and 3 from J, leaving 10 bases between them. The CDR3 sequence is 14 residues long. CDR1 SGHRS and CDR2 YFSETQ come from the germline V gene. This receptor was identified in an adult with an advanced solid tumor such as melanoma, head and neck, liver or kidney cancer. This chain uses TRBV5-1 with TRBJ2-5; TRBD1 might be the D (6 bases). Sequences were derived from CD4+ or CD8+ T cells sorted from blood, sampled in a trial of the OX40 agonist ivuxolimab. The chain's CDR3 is CASSLRTAEETQYF. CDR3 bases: TGCGCCAGCAGCTTGAGGACAGCCGAAGAGACCCAGTACTTC.